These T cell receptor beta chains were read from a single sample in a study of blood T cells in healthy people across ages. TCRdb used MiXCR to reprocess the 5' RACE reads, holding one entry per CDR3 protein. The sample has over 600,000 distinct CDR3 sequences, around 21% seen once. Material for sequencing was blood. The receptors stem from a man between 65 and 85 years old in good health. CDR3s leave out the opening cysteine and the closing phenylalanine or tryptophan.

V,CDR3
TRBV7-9,ASSASGRSGEQY
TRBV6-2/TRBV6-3,ASSQIYEQY
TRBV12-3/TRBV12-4,ACSLSAPRPWTSGRIEQF
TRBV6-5,ASSYPGTKRADTQY
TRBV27,ASNSLGWENTEAF
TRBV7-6,ASSLEGRGLSNQPQH
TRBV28,ASIGGLYGYT
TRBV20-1,SASVGGWQY
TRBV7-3,ASSFDRDSPLH
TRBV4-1,ASSQNSVEGNQPQH
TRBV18,ASSPGTASYEQY
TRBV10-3,AISKTGDTGELF
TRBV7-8,ASRMDRGGETQY
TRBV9,ASSARSDQPQH
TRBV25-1,ASSSGISRSEQY
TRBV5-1,ASSGASRESDTQY
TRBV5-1,ASSRQGGSTYEQY
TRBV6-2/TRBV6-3,ASRGDERTLNTGELF
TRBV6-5,ASSLSPRGSTDTQY
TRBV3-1,ASSQGSQGDGYEQY
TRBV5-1,ASSLALAAGETQY
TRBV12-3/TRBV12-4,ASRAGSDQPQH
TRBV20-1,SARDPTGGDTEAF
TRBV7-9,ASSLSGTSREQY
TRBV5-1,ASSRGAGLGNEQF
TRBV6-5,ASSGQVSGYT
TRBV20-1,SGRGQGSYNEQF
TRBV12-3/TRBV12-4,ASSPVGSMRTDTQY
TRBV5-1,ASTYDKGTQY
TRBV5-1,ASSLAGGQAETQY
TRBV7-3,ASSLGGSLAGYNEQF
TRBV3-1,ASSRFPGGEQY
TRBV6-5,ASSTGLTYEQY
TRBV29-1,SARGTVPNTEAF
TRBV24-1,ATSDGHTFEQY
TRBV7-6,ASSLAGTSGEGQETQY
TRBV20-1,GGARGSGNTIY
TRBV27,ASSPQFRQVPYEQY
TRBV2,ASSVTVNTEAF
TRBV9,ASSLSASSGYEQY
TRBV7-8,ASSARVEANYGYT
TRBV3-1,ACSPGLATDTQY
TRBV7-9,ASSRRGGKYQETQY
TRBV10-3,AIRTGGSGNTIY
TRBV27,ASRPRTGGYEQY
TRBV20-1,SARLQISDTQY
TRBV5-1,ASSPDLLGQYYGYT
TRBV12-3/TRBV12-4,ASSTMGTGLNQPQH
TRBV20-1,SAIGDRVSGNTIY
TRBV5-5,ASSLGDRGLREQY
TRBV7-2,ASSLESAGREKLF
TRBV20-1,SARDNVNTEAF
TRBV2,ASRLRGGSYEQY
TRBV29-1,SVVPDLETQY
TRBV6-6,ASRTKETQY
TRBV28,ASSLKGLQETQY
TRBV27,ASSLVYGGNEQF
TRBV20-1,SASGRAVEQY
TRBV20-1,SPSTGQETQY
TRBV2,ASRGDSLNTEAF